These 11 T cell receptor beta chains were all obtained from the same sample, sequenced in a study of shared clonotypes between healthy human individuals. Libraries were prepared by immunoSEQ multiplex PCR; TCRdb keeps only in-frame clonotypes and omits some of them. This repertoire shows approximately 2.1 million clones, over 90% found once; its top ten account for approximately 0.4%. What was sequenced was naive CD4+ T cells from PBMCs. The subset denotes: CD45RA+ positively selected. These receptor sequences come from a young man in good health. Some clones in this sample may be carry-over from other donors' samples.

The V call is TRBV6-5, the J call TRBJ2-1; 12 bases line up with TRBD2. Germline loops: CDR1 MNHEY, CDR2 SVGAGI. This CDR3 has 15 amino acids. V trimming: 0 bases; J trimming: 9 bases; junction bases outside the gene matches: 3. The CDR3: CASSYSGLAGTEQFF. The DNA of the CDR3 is TGTGCCAGCAGTTACTCTGGACTAGCGGGAACTGAGCAGTTCTTC.

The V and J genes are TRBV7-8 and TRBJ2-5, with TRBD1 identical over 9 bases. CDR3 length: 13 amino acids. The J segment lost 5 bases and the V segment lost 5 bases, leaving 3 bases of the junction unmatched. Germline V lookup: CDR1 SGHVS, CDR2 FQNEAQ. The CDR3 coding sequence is TGTGCCAGCAGCGCGGGACAGGGCGAGACCCAGTACTTC. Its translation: CASSAGQGETQYF.

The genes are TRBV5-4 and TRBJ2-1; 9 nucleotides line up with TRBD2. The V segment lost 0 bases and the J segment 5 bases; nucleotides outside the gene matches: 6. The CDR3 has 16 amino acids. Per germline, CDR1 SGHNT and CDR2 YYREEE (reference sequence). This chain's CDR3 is CASSLGLAGRDNEQFF. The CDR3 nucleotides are TGTGCCAGCAGCTTGGGTCTAGCGGGAAGGGACAATGAGCAGTTCTTC.

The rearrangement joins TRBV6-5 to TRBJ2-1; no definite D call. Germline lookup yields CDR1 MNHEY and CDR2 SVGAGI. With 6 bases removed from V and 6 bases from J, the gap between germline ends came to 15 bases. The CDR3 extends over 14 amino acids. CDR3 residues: CASRPDQRLNEQFF. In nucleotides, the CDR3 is TGTGCCAGCAGGCCGGACCAACGGCTCAATGAGCAGTTCTTC.

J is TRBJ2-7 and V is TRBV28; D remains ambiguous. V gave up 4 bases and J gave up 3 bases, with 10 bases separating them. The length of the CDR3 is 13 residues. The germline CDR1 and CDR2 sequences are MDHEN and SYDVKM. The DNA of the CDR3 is TGTGCCAGCAGTTCCGCCGATGTCTACGAGCAGTACTTC. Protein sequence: CASSSADVYEQYF.

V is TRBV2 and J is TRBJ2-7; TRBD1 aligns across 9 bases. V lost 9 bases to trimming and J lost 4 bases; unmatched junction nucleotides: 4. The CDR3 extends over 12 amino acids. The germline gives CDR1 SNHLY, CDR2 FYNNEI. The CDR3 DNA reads TGTGCCAGTTCGACAGGGGGGTACGAGCAGTACTTC. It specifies CASSTGGYEQYF.

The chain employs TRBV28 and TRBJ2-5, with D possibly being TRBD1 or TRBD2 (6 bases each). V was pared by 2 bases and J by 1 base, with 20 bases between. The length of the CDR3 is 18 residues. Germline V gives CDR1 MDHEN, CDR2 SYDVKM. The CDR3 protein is CASSLGGLGRGRQETQYF. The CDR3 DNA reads TGTGCCAGCAGTTTAGGGGGCCTCGGGCGGGGACGCCAAGAGACCCAGTACTTC.

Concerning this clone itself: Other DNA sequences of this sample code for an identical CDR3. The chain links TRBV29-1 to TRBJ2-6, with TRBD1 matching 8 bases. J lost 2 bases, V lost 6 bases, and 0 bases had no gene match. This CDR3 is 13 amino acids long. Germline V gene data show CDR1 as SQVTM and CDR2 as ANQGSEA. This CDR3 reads CSVRGPGANVLTF. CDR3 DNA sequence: TGCAGCGTCAGGGGGCCTGGGGCCAACGTCCTGACTTTC.

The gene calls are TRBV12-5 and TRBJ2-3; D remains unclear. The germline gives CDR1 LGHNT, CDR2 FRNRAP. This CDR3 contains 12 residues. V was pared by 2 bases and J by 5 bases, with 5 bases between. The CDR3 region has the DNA TGTGCTAGTGGTTTGTTCGGAGATACGCAGTATTTT. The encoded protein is CASGLFGDTQYF.

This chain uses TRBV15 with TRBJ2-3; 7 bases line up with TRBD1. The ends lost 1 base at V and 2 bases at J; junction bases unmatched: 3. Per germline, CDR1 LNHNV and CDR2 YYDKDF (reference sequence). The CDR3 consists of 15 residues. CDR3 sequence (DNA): TGTGCCACCAGCAGAGCGGACAGGCACACAGATACGCAGTATTTT. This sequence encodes CATSRADRHTDTQYF.

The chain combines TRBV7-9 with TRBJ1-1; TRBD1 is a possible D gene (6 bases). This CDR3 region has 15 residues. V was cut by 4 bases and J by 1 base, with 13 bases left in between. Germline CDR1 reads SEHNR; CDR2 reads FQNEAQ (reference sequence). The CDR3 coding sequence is TGTGCCAGCAGCTGGGGGGGCGCGGAGAACACTGAAGCTTTCTTT. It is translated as CASSWGGAENTEAFF. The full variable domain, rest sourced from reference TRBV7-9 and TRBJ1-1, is DTGVSQNPRHKITKRGQNVTFRCDPISEHNRLYWYRQTLGQGPEFLTYFQNEAQLEKSRLLSDRFSAERPKGSFSTLEIQRTEQGDSAMYLCASSWGGAENTEAFFGQGTRLTVV.